This passage covers 10 T cell receptor beta chains from one sample sequenced in a study of OX40 agonist ivuxolimab in advanced cancers. The protocol was immunoSEQ multiplex PCR, while the TCRdb copy is restricted to in-frame clones and leaves out a portion. The sample lists 13,000 or so clones; around two thirds were seen once. Source: CD4+ or CD8+ T cells sorted from blood, taken in a trial of the OX40 agonist ivuxolimab. The receptor source for this set is an adult with an advanced solid tumor such as melanoma, head and neck, liver or kidney cancer.

The CDR3 sequence: CASSVTGTWNTEAFF. The CDR3 nucleotides read TGTGCCAGCAGCGTCACCGGGACATGGAACACTGAAGCTTTCTTT. The chain recombines TRBV7-8 with TRBJ1-1; possible D gene TRBD1, 6 bases. V was cut by 5 bases and J by 1 base, with 14 bases left in between. The CDR3 has 15 amino acids. CDR1 is SGHVS and CDR2 is FQNEAQ in the germline V gene.

DNA of the CDR3: TGTGCCAGTAGCCTCGCCCGGGGGCCGTACGAGCAGTACTTC. Translating gives CASSLARGPYEQYF. V is TRBV19 and J is TRBJ2-7; D is tentatively TRBD1 or TRBD2 (6 bases each). The CDR3 has 14 amino acids. V lost 6 bases, J lost 4 bases, and 16 bases lay in between. Germline V CDR1 and CDR2: LNHDA, SQIVND (reference sequence).

The chain joins TRBV2 to TRBJ2-3; tentative D call: TRBD2 (5 bases). Germline V CDR1 and CDR2: SNHLY, FYNNEI. The V and J ends lost 6 bases and 4 bases respectively, with 8 bases between them. CDR3 length: 12 amino acids. The CDR3 reads CASRALADTQYF. The CDR3 DNA reads as TGTGCCAGCAGAGCACTAGCAGATACGCAGTATTTT.

The V and J genes are TRBV6-1 and TRBJ1-1; D is undetermined. The germline gives CDR1 MNHNS, CDR2 SASEGT. Between the trimmed V and J ends, which lost 3 bases and 5 bases, there was a span of 10 bases. This CDR3 has 13 residues. The DNA for the CDR3 is TGTGCCAGCAGTGATACATGGTGGACTGAAGCTTTCTTT. Its translation is CASSDTWWTEAFF.

This chain links TRBV6-5 with TRBJ2-5, with TRBD2 matching over 13 bases. Germline loops: CDR1 MNHEY, CDR2 SVGAGI. The CDR3 is 14 amino acids. V lost 7 bases, J lost 4 bases, and 3 bases stayed unmatched. The DNA of the CDR3 is TGTGCCAGCACAGGGACTAGCGGGGCAGAGACCCAGTACTTC. Protein sequence: CASTGTSGAETQYF.

The V gene is TRBV7-9, the J gene TRBJ2-7, with unresolved D. The CDR3 consists of 13 residues. V was pared by 6 bases and J by 3 bases, with 12 bases between. From germline, CDR1 is SEHNR and CDR2 FQNEAQ (reference sequence). CDR3 amino acids: CASSSDLNYEQYF. CDR3 in DNA: TGTGCCAGCAGTTCGGACCTAAACTACGAGCAGTACTTC.

The chain has TRBV11-1 and TRBJ1-1; D remains ambiguous. The CDR3 contains 13 residues. CDR1 is SGHAT and CDR2 is FQDESV in the germline V gene (reference sequence). The V gene lost 1 base and the J gene lost 3 bases, with 6 bases spanning the gap. CDR3 sequence reads: CASSLVLDTEAFF. The DNA for the CDR3 is TGTGCCAGCAGCTTAGTGCTTGACACTGAAGCTTTCTTT.

The CDR3 region has the DNA TGCGCCAGCAGCCAGGACAGGGCCTACGAGCAGTACTTC. It yields the protein CASSQDRAYEQYF. The V gene is TRBV4-3, the J gene TRBJ2-7, with 8 bases identical to TRBD1. The CDR3 totals 13 residues. V lost 3 bases to trimming and J lost 2 bases; unmatched junction nucleotides: 0. CDR1 and CDR2 from the germline V gene are LGHNA and YSLEER.

The chain couples TRBV6-5 to TRBJ2-3; no reliable D call. Germline V CDR1 and CDR2: MNHEY, SVGAGI. The CDR3 has 14 residues. V lost 2 bases and J lost 0, with 6 bases in between. The CDR3: CASSYAGSTDTQYF. CDR3 nucleotide sequence: TGTGCCAGCAGTTACGCCGGGAGCACAGATACGCAGTATTTT.

The chain's CDR3 is CASSLGTGDISEKLFF. The CDR3 bases are TGTGCCAGCAGCTTAGGGACAGGGGATATTAGTGAAAAACTGTTTTTT. The chain uses TRBV11-1 and TRBJ1-4, with TRBD1 matching 9 bases. The CDR3 consists of 16 residues. CDR1 SGHAT and CDR2 FQDESV come from the germline V gene (reference sequence). Trimming cost V 1 base and J 7 bases; bases outside gene matches: 7.